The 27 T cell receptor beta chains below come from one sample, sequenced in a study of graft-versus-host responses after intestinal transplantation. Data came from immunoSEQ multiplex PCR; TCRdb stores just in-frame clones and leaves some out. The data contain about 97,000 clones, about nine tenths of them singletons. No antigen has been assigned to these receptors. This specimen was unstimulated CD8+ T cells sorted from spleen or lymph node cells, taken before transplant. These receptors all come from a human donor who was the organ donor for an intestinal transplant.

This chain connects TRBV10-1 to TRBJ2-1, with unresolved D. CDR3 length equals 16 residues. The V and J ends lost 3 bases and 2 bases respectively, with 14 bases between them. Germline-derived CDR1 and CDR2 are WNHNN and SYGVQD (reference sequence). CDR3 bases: TGCGCCAGCAGTGATTCCCTGCAGTCCCCCTACAATGAGCAGTTCTTC. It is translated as CASSDSLQSPYNEQFF.

This CDR3 is CATSRDWAPSEQFF. In nucleotides, the CDR3 is TGTGCCACCAGCAGAGATTGGGCGCCCTCTGAGCAGTTCTTC. V and J are TRBV15 and TRBJ2-1; the D is unclear. Germline V gene lookup returns CDR1 LNHNV and CDR2 YYDKDF (reference sequence). CDR3 size: 14 residues. V was cut by 0 bases and J by 9 bases, with 12 bases left in between.

CDR3 bases: TGTGCCAGTAGTGCCTCCGGAACAGGCACTGAAGCTTTCTTT. This encodes CASSASGTGTEAFF. The chain combines TRBV19 with TRBJ1-1; the D gene is possibly TRBD1 (5 bases). The V gene lost 5 bases and the J gene lost 4 bases, with 14 bases spanning the gap. CDR3 length equals 14 residues. Germline V gene lookup returns CDR1 LNHDA and CDR2 SQIVND (reference sequence).

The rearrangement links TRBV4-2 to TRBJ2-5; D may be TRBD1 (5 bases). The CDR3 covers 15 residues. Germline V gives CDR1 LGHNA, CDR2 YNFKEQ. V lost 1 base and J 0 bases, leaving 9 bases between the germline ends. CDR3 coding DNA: TGTGCCAGCAGCCAAGTGGCGGACAACCAAGAGACCCAGTACTTC. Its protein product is CASSQVADNQETQYF.

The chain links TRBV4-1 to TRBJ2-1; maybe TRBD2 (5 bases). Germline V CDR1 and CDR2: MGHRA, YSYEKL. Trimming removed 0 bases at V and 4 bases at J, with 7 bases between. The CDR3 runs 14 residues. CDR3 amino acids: CASSQEGGYNEQFF. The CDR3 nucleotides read TGCGCCAGCAGCCAAGAAGGAGGTTACAATGAGCAGTTCTTC.

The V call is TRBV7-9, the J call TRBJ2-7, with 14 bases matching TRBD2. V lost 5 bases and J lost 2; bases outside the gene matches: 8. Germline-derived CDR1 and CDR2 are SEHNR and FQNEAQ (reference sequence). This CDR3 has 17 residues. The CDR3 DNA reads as TGTGCCAGCAGCCCTCGACTAGCGGGAGGGCCCGCCTACGAGCAGTACTTC. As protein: CASSPRLAGGPAYEQYF. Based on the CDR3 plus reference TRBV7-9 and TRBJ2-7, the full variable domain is DTGVSQNPRHKITKRGQNVTFRCDPISEHNRLYWYRQTLGQGPEFLTYFQNEAQLEKSRLLSDRFSAERPKGSFSTLEIQRTEQGDSAMYLCASSPRLAGGPAYEQYFGPGTRLTVT.

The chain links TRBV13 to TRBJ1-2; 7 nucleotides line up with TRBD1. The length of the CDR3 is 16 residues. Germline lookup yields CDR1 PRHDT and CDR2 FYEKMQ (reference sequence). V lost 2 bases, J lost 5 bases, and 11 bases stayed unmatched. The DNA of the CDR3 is TGTGCCAGCAGCTTAACAGTGTATGACAGGGCGTATGGCTACACCTTC. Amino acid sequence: CASSLTVYDRAYGYTF.

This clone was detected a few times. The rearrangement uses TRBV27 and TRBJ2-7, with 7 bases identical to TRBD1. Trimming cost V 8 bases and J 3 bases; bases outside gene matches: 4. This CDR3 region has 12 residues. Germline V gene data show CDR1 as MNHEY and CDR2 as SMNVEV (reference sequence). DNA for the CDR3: TGTGCCAGCCGGACAGGCATCTACGAGCAGTACTTC. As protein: CASRTGIYEQYF.

The CDR3 bases are TGTGCCAGCAGTGAAGCGGGACTACCCGCCTTTGAGCAGTACTTC. Amino acids: CASSEAGLPAFEQYF. The J gene is TRBJ2-7, the V gene TRBV6-1; 7 nucleotides match TRBD2. CDR3 length: 15 residues. The germline V gene encodes CDR1 MNHNS and CDR2 SASEGT. V was clipped by 0 bases and J by 7 bases; unmatched bases: 9.

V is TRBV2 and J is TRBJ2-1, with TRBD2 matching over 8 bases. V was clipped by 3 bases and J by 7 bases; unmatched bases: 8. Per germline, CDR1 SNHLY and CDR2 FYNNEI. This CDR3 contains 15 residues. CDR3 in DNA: TGTGCCAGCAGTGAGGGGCGGGAGGCGCTAAATGAGCAGTTCTTC. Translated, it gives CASSEGREALNEQFF.

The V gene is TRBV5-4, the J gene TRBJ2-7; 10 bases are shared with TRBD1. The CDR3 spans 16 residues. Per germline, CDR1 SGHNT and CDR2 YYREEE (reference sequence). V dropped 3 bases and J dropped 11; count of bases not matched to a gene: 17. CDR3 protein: CASSWWTGTGELGKYF. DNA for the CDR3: TGTGCCAGCAGCTGGTGGACCGGGACAGGGGAACTGGGAAAGTACTTC. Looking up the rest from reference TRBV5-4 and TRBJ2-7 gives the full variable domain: ETGVTQSPTHLIKTRGQQVTLRCSSQSGHNTVSWYQQALGQGPQFIFQYYREEENGRGNFPPRFSGLQFPNYSSELNVNALELDDSALYLCASSWWTGTGELGKYFGPGTRLTVT.

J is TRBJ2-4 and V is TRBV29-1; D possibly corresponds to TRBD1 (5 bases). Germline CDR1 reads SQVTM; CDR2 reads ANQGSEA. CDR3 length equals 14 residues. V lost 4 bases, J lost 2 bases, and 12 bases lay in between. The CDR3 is CSVGQGGTKNIQYF. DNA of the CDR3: TGCAGCGTTGGGCAGGGTGGGACCAAAAACATTCAGTACTTC. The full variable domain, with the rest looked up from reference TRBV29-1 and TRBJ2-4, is SAVISQKPSRDICQRGTSLTIQCQVDSQVTMMFWYRQQPGQSLTLIATANQGSEATYESGFVIDKFPISRPNLTFSTLTVSNMSPEDSSIYLCSVGQGGTKNIQYFGAGTRLSVL.

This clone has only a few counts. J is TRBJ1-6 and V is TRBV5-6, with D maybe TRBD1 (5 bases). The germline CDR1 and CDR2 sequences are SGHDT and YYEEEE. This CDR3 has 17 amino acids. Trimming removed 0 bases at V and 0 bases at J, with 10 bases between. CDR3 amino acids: CASSLAGPNSYNSPLHF. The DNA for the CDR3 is TGTGCCAGCAGCTTGGCAGGGCCAAACTCCTATAATTCACCCCTCCACTTT.

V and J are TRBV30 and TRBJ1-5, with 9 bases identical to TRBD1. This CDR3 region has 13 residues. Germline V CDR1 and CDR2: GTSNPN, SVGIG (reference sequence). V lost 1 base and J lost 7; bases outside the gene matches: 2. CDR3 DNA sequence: TGTGCCTGGAGTGAGGACAGGGGCCAGCCCCAGCATTTT. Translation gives CAWSEDRGQPQHF.

Here the CDR3 DNA reads TGCGCCAGCAGTGATGTTTCAGGATCGCGAAAGACCTATGGCTACACCTTC. It translates to CASSDVSGSRKTYGYTF. J is TRBJ1-2 and V is TRBV10-1; no definite D call. The CDR3 extends over 17 amino acids. Per the germline V gene, CDR1 is WNHNN and CDR2 is SYGVQD (reference sequence). The V gene lost 3 bases and the J gene lost 4 bases, with 21 bases spanning the gap.

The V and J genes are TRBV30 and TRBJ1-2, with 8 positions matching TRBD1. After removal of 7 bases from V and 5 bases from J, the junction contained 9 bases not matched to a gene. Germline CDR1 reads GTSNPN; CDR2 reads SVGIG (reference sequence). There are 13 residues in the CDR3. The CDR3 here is CALKQGAAYGYTF. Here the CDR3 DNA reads TGTGCCTTAAAGCAGGGGGCCGCATATGGCTACACCTTC.

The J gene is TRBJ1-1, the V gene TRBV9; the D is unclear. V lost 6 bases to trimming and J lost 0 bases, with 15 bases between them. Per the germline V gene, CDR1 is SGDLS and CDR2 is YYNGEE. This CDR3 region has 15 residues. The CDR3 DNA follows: TGTGCCAGCAAACCACACAGCTGGATGAACACTGAAGCTTTCTTT. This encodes CASKPHSWMNTEAFF.

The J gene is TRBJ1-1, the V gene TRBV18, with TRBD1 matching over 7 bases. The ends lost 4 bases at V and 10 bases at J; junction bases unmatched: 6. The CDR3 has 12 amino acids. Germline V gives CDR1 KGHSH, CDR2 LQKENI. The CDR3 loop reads CASSQDRVGAFF. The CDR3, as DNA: TGTGCCAGCTCACAAGACAGGGTCGGAGCTTTCTTT.

The CDR3 loop is CASSPGQGPNTEAFF. For the CDR3, the DNA is TGTGCCAGCAGTCCGGGACAGGGCCCCAACACTGAAGCTTTCTTT. J is TRBJ1-1 and V is TRBV28; TRBD1 aligns across 9 bases. The V and J ends lost 5 bases and 2 bases, in that order; junction bases with no gene match: 6. Germline assignment: CDR1 MDHEN and CDR2 SYDVKM. The CDR3 length is 15 residues. The full variable domain, completed using reference TRBV28 and TRBJ1-1, is DVKVTQSSRYLVKRTGEKVFLECVQDMDHENMFWYRQDPGLGLRLIYFSYDVKMKEKGDIPEGYSVSREKKERFSLILESASTNQTSMYLCASSPGQGPNTEAFFGQGTRLTVV.

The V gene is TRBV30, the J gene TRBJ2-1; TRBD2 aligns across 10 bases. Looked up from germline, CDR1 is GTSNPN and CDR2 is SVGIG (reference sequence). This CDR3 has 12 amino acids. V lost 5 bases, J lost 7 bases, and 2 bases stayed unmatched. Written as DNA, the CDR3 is TGTGCCTGGGGACTAGCGGCAAATGAGCAGTTCTTC. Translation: CAWGLAANEQFF. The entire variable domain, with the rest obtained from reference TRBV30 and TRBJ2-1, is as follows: SQTIHQWPATLVQPVGSPLSLECTVEGTSNPNLYWYRQAAGRGLQLLFYSVGIGQISSEVPQNLSASRPQDRQFILSSKKLLLSDSGFYLCAWGLAANEQFFGPGTRLTVL.

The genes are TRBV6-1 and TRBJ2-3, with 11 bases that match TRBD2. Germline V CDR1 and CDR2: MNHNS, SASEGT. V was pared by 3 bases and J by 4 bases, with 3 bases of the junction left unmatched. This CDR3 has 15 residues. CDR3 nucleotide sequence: TGTGCCAGCAGTGAGACTAGCGGGGACGCAGATACGCAGTATTTT. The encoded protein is CASSETSGDADTQYF.

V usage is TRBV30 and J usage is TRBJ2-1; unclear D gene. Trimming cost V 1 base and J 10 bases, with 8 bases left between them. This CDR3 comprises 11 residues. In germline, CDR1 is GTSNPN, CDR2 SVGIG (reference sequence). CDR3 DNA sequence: TGTGCCTGGAGTGATAGCATCGAGCAGTTCTTC. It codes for CAWSDSIEQFF.

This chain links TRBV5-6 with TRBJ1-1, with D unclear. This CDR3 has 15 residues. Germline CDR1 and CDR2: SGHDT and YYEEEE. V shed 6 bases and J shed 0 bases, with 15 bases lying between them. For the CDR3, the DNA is TGTGCCAGCATCCAAAGACACAGCATGAACACTGAAGCTTTCTTT. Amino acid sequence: CASIQRHSMNTEAFF.

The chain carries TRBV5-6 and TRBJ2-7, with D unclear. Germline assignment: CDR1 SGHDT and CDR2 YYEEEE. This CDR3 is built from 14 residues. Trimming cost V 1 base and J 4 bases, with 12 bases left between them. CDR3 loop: CASSLNFRQYEQYF. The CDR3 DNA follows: TGTGCCAGCAGCTTGAATTTCAGGCAGTACGAGCAGTACTTC.

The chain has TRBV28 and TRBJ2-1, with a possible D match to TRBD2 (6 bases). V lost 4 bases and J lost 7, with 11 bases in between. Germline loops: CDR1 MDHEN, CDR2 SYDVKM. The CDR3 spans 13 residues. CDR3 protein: CASSSGLMNEQFF. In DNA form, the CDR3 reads TGTGCCAGCAGTTCGGGACTTATGAATGAGCAGTTCTTC. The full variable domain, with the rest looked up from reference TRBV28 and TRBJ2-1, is DVKVTQSSRYLVKRTGEKVFLECVQDMDHENMFWYRQDPGLGLRLIYFSYDVKMKEKGDIPEGYSVSREKKERFSLILESASTNQTSMYLCASSSGLMNEQFFGPGTRLTVL.

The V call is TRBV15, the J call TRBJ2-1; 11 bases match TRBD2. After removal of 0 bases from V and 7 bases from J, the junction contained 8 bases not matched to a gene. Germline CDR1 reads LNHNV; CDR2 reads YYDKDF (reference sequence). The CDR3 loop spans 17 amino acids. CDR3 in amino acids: CATSRDLVAGGQNEQFF. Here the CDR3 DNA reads TGTGCCACCAGCAGAGATCTTGTAGCGGGGGGGCAGAATGAGCAGTTCTTC.

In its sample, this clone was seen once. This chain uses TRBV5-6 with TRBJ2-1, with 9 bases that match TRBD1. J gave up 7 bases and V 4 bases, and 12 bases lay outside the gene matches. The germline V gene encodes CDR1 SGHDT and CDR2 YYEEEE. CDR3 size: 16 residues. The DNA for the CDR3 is TGTGCCAGCAGCGACTTAGGGGACAGGGCTCTTAATGAGCAGTTCTTC. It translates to CASSDLGDRALNEQFF. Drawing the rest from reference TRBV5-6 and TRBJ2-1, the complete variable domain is DAGVTQSPTHLIKTRGQQVTLRCSPKSGHDTVSWYQQALGQGPQFIFQYYEEEERQRGNFPDRFSGHQFPNYSSELNVNALLLGDSALYLCASSDLGDRALNEQFFGPGTRLTVL.